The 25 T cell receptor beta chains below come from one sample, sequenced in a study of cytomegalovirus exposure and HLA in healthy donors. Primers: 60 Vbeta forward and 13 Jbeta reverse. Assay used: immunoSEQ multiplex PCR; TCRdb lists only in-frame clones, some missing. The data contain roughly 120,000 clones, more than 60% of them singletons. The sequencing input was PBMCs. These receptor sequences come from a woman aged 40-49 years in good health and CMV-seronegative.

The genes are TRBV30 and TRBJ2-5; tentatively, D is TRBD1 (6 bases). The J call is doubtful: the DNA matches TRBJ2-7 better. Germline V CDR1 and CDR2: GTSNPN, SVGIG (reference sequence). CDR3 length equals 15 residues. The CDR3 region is CAWSTGTLLTYEQYF. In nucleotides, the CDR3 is TGTGCCTGGAGTACCGGGACACTCCTTACCTACGAGCAGTACTTC.

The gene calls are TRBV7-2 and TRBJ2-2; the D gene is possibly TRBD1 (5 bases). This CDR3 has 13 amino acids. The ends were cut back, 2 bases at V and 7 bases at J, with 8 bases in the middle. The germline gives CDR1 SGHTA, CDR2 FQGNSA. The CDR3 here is CASSLRGGGELFF. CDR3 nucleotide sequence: TGTGCCAGCAGCTTAAGGGGCGGCGGGGAGCTGTTTTTT.

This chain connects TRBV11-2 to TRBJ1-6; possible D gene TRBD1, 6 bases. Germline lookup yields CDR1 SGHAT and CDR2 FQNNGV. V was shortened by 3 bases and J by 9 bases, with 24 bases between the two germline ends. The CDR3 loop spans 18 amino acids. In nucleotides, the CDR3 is TGTGCCAGCAGCTTTGGCACCGGAACCGGGACACCGTTTTCACCCCTCCACTTT. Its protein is CASSFGTGTGTPFSPLHF. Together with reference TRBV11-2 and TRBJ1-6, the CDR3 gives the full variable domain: EAGVAQSPRYKIIEKRQSVAFWCNPISGHATLYWYQQILGQGPKLLIQFQNNGVVDDSQLPKDRFSAERLKGVDSTLKIQPAKLEDSAVYLCASSFGTGTGTPFSPLHFGNGTRLTVT.

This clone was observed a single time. The CDR3 bases are TGTGCCAGTAGTATTGGAGGGAAACTAGCCAAAAACATTCAGTACTTC. It translates to CASSIGGKLAKNIQYF. The chain is built from TRBV19 and TRBJ2-4; possible D gene TRBD2, 6 bases. Per germline, CDR1 LNHDA and CDR2 SQIVND (reference sequence). The V end lost 3 bases, the J end lost 0 bases, and 12 bases lay between the germline ends. The CDR3 consists of 16 residues.

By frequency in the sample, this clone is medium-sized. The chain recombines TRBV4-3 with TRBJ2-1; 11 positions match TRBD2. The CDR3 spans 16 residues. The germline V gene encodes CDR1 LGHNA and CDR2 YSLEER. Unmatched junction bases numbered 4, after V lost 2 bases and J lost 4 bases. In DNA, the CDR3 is TGCGCCAGCAGCCAACAACTAGCGGGGGATTACAATGAGCAGTTCTTC. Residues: CASSQQLAGDYNEQFF.

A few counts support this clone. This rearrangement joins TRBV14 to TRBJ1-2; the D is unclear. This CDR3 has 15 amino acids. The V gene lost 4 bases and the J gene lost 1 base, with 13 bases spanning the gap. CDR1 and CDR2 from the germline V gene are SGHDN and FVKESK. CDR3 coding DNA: TGTGCCAGCAGCCCCACGAGCCAGGTTAACTATGGCTACACCTTC. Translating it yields CASSPTSQVNYGYTF.

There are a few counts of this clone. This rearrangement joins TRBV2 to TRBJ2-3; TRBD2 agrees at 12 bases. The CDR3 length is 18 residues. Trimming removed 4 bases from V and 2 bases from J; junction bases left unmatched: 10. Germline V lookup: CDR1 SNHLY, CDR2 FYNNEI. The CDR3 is CASSGGLAGTGLTDTQYF. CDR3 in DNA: TGTGCCAGCAGTGGAGGACTAGCGGGAACCGGACTCACAGATACGCAGTATTTT.

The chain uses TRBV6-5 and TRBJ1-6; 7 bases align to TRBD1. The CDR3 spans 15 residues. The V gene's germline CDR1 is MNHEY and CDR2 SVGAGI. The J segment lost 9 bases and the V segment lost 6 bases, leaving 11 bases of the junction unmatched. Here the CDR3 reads CASRPYRQGGSPLHF. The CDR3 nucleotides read TGTGCCAGCAGACCTTATCGACAGGGAGGTTCACCCCTCCACTTT.

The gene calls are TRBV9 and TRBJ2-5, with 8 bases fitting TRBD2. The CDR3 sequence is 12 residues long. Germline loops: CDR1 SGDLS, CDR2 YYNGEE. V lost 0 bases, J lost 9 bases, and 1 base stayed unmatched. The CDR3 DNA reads TGTGCCAGCAGCGTAGCAGCGGGGGCCCAGTACTTC. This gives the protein CASSVAAGAQYF.

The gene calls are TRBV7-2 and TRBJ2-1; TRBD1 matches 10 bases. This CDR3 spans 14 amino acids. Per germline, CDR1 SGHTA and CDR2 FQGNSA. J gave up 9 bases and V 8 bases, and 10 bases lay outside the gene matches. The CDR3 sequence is CASARQGAKGEQFF. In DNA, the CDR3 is TGTGCCAGCGCGCGACAGGGGGCGAAGGGTGAGCAGTTCTTC. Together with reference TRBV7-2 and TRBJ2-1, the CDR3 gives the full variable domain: GAGVSQSPSNKVTEKGKDVELRCDPISGHTALYWYRQSLGQGLEFLIYFQGNSAPDKSGLPSDRFSAERTGGSVSTLTIQRTQQEDSAVYLCASARQGAKGEQFFGPGTRLTVL.

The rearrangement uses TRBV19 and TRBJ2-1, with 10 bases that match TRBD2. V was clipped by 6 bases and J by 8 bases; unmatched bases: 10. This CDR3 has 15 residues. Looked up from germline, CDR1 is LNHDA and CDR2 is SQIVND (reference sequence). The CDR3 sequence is CASRSTSGNFDEQFF. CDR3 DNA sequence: TGTGCCAGTAGGAGCACTAGCGGGAACTTCGATGAGCAGTTCTTC. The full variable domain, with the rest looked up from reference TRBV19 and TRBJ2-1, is DGGITQSPKYLFRKEGQNVTLSCEQNLNHDAMYWYRQDPGQGLRLIYYSQIVNDFQKGDIAEGYSVSREKKESFPLTVTSAQKNPTAFYLCASRSTSGNFDEQFFGPGTRLTVL.

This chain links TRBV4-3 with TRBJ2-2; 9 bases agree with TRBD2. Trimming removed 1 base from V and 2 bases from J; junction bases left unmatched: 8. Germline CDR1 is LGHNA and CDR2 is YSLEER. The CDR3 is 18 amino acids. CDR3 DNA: TGCGCCAGCAGCCAAGCCCCAGCGGGGGGATTTAACACCGGGGAGCTGTTTTTT. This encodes CASSQAPAGGFNTGELFF.

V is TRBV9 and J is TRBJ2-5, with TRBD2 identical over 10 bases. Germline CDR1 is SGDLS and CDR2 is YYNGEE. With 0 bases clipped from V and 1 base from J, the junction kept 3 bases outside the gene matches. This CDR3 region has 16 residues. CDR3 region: CASSVDLAGGQETQYF. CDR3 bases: TGTGCCAGCAGCGTAGATTTAGCGGGGGGCCAAGAGACCCAGTACTTC.

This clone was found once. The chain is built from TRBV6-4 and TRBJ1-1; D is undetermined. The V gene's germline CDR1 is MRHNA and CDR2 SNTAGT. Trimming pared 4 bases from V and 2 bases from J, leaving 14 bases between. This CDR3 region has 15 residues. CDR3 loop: CASSVNMGDNTEAFF. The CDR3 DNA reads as TGTGCCAGCAGTGTTAATATGGGCGATAACACTGAAGCTTTCTTT.

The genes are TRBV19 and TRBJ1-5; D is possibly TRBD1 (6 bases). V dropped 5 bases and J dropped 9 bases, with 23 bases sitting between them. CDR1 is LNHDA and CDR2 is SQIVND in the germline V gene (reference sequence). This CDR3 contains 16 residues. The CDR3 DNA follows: TGTGCCAGTAGTTCTAACAGGGATTGGGGGATAGGGCCCCAGCATTTT. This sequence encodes CASSSNRDWGIGPQHF.

The CDR3 here is CASSQDGGAQETQYF. The CDR3 DNA follows: TGCGCCAGCAGCCAAGACGGGGGAGCCCAAGAGACCCAGTACTTC. J is TRBJ2-5 and V is TRBV4-3; tentative D call: TRBD2 (6 bases). V was clipped by 0 bases and J by 1 base, with 9 bases between them. CDR1 and CDR2 (germline): LGHNA, YSLEER. CDR3 length: 15 residues.

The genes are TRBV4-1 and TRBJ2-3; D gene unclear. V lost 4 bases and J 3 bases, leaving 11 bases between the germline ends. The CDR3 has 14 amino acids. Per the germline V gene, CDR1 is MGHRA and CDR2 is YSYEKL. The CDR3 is CASSPRQETDTQYF. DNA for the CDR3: TGCGCCAGCAGCCCTCGCCAGGAAACAGATACGCAGTATTTT.

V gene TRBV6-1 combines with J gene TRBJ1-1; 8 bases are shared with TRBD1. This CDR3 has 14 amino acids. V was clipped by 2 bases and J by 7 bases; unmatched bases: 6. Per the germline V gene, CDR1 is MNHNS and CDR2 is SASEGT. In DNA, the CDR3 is TGTGCCAGCAGTGAAAAAGGACAGGGCGGTGAAGCTTTCTTT. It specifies CASSEKGQGGEAFF.

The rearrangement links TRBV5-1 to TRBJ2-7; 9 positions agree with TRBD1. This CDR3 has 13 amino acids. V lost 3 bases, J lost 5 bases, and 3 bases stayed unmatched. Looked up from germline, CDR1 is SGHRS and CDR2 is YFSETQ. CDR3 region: CASSWTGVDEQYF. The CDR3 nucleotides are TGCGCCAGCAGCTGGACAGGGGTCGACGAGCAGTACTTC.

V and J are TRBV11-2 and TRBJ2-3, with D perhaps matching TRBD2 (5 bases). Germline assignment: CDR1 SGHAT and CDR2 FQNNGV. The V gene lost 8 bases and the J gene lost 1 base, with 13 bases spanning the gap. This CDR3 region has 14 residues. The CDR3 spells CASGLHWGTDTQYF. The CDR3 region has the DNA TGTGCCAGCGGACTTCACTGGGGCACAGATACGCAGTATTTT.

CDR3 DNA sequence: TGCGCCAGCAGCCAAGGCCTGCCCAGCTCCTACGAGCAGTACTTC. It yields the protein CASSQGLPSSYEQYF. The V call is TRBV4-1, the J call TRBJ2-7; D is unresolved. CDR1 MGHRA and CDR2 YSYEKL come from the germline V gene. Trimming took off 1 base at V and 0 bases at J, with 10 bases between the two ends. The CDR3 totals 15 residues.

The CDR3 loop is CAIRGTNTEAFF. The CDR3 DNA reads as TGTGCCATCAGGGGGACAAACACTGAAGCTTTCTTT. The chain combines TRBV10-3 with TRBJ1-1, with D maybe TRBD1 (6 bases). Per the germline V gene, CDR1 is ENHRY and CDR2 is SYGVKD. V lost 6 bases, J lost 2 bases, and 7 bases lay in between. The CDR3 has 12 amino acids.

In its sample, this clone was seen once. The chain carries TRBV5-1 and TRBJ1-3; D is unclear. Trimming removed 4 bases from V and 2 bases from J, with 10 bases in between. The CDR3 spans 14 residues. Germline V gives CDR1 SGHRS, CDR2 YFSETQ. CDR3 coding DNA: TGCGCCAGCAGCCCCACGAGAGCTGGAAACACCATATATTTT. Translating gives CASSPTRAGNTIYF.

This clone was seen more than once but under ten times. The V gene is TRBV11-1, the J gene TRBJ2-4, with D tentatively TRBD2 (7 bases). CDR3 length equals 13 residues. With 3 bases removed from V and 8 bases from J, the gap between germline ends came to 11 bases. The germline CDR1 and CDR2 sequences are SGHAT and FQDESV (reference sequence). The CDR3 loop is CASSLRGHDIQYF. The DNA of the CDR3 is TGTGCCAGCAGCTTGCGGGGGCATGACATTCAGTACTTC.

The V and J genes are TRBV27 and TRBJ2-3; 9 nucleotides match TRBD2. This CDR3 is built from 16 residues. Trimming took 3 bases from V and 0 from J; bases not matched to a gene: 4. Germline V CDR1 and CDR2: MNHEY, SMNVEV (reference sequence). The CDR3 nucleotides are TGTGCCAGCAGTTTTGGTACTAGCGGGAGCACAGATACGCAGTATTTT. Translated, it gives CASSFGTSGSTDTQYF.